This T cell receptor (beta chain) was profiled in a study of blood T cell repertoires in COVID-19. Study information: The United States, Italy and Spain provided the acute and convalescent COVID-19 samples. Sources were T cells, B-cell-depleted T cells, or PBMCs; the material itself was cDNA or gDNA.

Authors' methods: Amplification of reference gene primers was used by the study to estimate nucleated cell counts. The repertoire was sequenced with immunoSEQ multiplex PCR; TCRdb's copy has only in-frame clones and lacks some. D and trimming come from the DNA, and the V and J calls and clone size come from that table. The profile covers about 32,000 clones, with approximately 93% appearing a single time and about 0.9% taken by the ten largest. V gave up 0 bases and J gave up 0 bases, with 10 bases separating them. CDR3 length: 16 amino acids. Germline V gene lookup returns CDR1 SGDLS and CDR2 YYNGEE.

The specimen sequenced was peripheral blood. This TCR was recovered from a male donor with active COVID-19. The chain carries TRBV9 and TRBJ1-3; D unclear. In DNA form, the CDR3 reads TGTGCCAGCAGCGTAGATTTTCCAGACTCTGGAAACACCATATATTTT. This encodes CASSVDFPDSGNTIYF.